This T cell receptor beta chain was documented in a study of post-analysis software for immune sequencing data. Whole-study findings and limits: Samples prepared in the same batch strongly co-clustered by F measure.

Each TCR beta cDNA library carried unique molecular identifiers. MiXCR, applied by TCRdb to the PCR reads, yields one record per CDR3 protein. The data contain 350,000 to 450,000 distinct CDR3 sequences, approximately 42% of them seen just once; the ten biggest clones take up approximately 7.7%. As to this clonotype: Antigen unknown.

Sequenced input: blood. This receptor was identified in a girl aged 2 to 10 with multiple sclerosis.

The CDR3 DNA is TGCGCCAGCAGTGTCTTGCCCACAGATACGCAGTATTTT. It codes for CASSVLPTDTQYF. The V gene is TRBV5-1, the J gene TRBJ2-3; unclear D gene. The CDR3 length is 13 residues. Trimming took 5 bases from V and 2 from J, leaving 9 bases between them. The germline V gene encodes CDR1 SGHRS and CDR2 YFSETQ.